This entry is about one TCR beta chain. TCR beta CDR3 regions were amplified from RNA transcripts. A set of HTBI primers served as the primers for a first-round RT-PCR of the TCR CDR3. TCRdb ran MiXCR on the multiplex PCR reads and lists one entry per CDR3 protein. Of roughly 150,000 distinct CDR3 sequences detected, just under 9.5% appear once; the ten largest clones hold approximately 20%. Germline V gene sequence: CDR1 SGHVS, CDR2 FQNEAQ. There are 15 residues in the CDR3. V lost 1 base to trimming and J lost 5 bases; unmatched junction nucleotides: 7. This sample is drawn from a study of T cells in Graves' hyperthyroidism and ophthalmopathy. The overall study: The initial diagnosis was the point when peripheral blood was collected, ahead of any treatment.

Sequences were obtained from blood. This sequence joins TRBV7-8 and TRBJ2-7; 8 nucleotides agree with TRBD1. The source is a woman between 18 and 30 years old with Graves' hyperthyroidism that later progressed to Graves' ophthalmopathy. CDR3 bases: TGTGCCAGCAGCTTAGAAGCAGGGGGCTTCAACGAGCAGTACTTC. It codes for CASSLEAGGFNEQYF.